A single sample is the source of the 14 T cell receptor beta chains below, sequenced in a study of technical replicates of blood from several donors. Sequenced by immunoSEQ multiplex PCR; TCRdb stores in-frame clones only, minus some. This table has roughly 70,000 clones, 90% to 95% appearing once. The sequenced sample consisted of PBMCs. These receptors were obtained from a human donor in good health. Some clones in this sample may be carry-over from other donors' samples.

This clone was observed a few times. Written as DNA, the CDR3 is TGTGCCAGCAGCCGGCCGGGTTGGTATGGCTACACCTTC. Translated, it gives CASSRPGWYGYTF. This sequence joins TRBV5-8 and TRBJ1-2; D gene unclear. There are 13 residues in the CDR3. Germline assignment: CDR1 SGHTS and CDR2 YDEGEE. The ends were cut back, 4 bases at V and 5 bases at J, with 12 bases in the middle.

This rearrangement joins TRBV9 to TRBJ2-7; a possible D gene is TRBD1 (6 bases). The CDR3 consists of 15 residues. Trimming removed 3 bases at V and 9 bases at J, with 22 bases between. From germline, CDR1 is SGDLS and CDR2 YYNGEE. The CDR3 sequence: CASSATQQGRSGQYF. The CDR3 DNA is TGTGCCAGCAGCGCCACCCAACAGGGTAGGTCAGGGCAGTACTTC.

This clone appeared once. V is TRBV4-2 and J is TRBJ1-3; 9 bases align to TRBD1. This CDR3 contains 17 residues. J lost 1 base, V lost 3 bases, and 7 bases had no gene match. Per germline, CDR1 LGHNA and CDR2 YNFKEQ. CDR3 in amino acids: CASSQGGQGGSGNTIYF. Written as DNA, the CDR3 is TGTGCCAGCAGCCAGGGGGGACAGGGTGGTTCTGGAAACACCATATATTTT.

The chain uses TRBV10-2 and TRBJ2-1, with D tentatively TRBD2 (6 bases). Trimming left V 9 bases short and J 1 base short, with 13 bases between. The CDR3 sequence is 14 residues long. From germline, CDR1 is WSHSY and CDR2 SAAADI. DNA of the CDR3: TGCGCCAGTAAAACTAGCCTGTCCTACAATGAGCAGTTCTTC. It translates to CASKTSLSYNEQFF.

The genes are TRBV13 and TRBJ2-3; 10 bases are shared with TRBD2. V was clipped by 2 bases and J by 5 bases; unmatched bases: 13. Germline V gives CDR1 PRHDT, CDR2 FYEKMQ (reference sequence). This CDR3 has 18 residues. CDR3 sequence: CASSLRSGRAGSRDTQYF. The CDR3 coding sequence is TGTGCCAGCAGCTTAAGAAGCGGGAGGGCCGGTAGTAGAGATACGCAGTATTTT. Full variable domain (outside the CDR3, taken from reference TRBV13 and TRBJ2-3): AAGVIQSPRHLIKEKRETATLKCYPIPRHDTVYWYQQGPGQDPQFLISFYEKMQSDKGSIPDRFSAQQFSDYHSELNMSSLELGDSALYFCASSLRSGRAGSRDTQYFGPGTRLTVL.

The V and J genes are TRBV7-9 and TRBJ1-3; D call uncertain. V lost 5 bases, J lost 0 bases, and 8 bases lay in between. CDR1 is SEHNR, CDR2 FQNEAQ, per germline (reference sequence). The CDR3 loop spans 14 amino acids. CDR3 in amino acids: CASSPEISGNTIYF. The CDR3 coding sequence is TGTGCCAGCAGCCCTGAGATCTCTGGAAACACCATATATTTT. Using reference TRBV7-9 and TRBJ1-3 for the parts outside the CDR3, the full variable domain is DTGVSQNPRHKITKRGQNVTFRCDPISEHNRLYWYRQTLGQGPEFLTYFQNEAQLEKSRLLSDRFSAERPKGSFSTLEIQRTEQGDSAMYLCASSPEISGNTIYFGEGSWLTVV.

The rearrangement uses TRBV13 and TRBJ1-1; no definite D call. The CDR3 loop spans 13 amino acids. The V gene's germline CDR1 is PRHDT and CDR2 FYEKMQ (reference sequence). The germline V and J ends were trimmed by 2 bases and 8 bases, with 12 bases remaining between them. CDR3 in DNA: TGTGCCAGCAGCTTATTCAATTGGCCGGAAGCTTTCTTT. This gives the protein CASSLFNWPEAFF.

This chain connects TRBV2 to TRBJ1-4, with D unclear. The V end was cut by 6 bases, the J end by 0 bases, with 8 bases between. In germline, CDR1 is SNHLY, CDR2 FYNNEI. The CDR3 has 14 residues. In nucleotides, the CDR3 is TGTGCCAGCAGCTTATTTGCAACTAATGAAAAACTGTTTTTT. Its translation is CASSLFATNEKLFF.

This chain connects TRBV4-3 to TRBJ2-1; D is possibly TRBD1 (5 bases). Trimming removed 0 bases from V and 2 bases from J, with 8 bases in between. Germline loops: CDR1 LGHNA, CDR2 YSLEER. This CDR3 has 15 amino acids. CDR3 amino acids: CASSQELGPYNEQFF. In nucleotides, the CDR3 is TGCGCCAGCAGCCAAGAGTTGGGGCCCTACAATGAGCAGTTCTTC.

The genes are TRBV7-3 and TRBJ2-1; TRBD2 matches 9 bases. The CDR3 consists of 16 residues. From germline, CDR1 is SGHTA and CDR2 FQGTGA. The trim removed 5 bases at V and 4 bases at J, leaving 9 bases unmatched. CDR3 protein: CASSISGTSSYNEQFF. In nucleotides, the CDR3 is TGTGCCAGCAGCATATCCGGGACTAGCAGTTACAATGAGCAGTTCTTC.

This rearrangement joins TRBV6-1 to TRBJ1-3; 8 bases match TRBD1. This CDR3 region has 13 residues. The ends lost 7 bases at V and 2 bases at J; junction bases unmatched: 1. In germline, CDR1 is MNHNS, CDR2 SASEGT. CDR3 coding DNA: TGTGCCAGCATGACAGGGGCTGGAAACACCATATATTTT. It translates to CASMTGAGNTIYF.

In the case of this clone: One end of the junction varies from germline; a read error may be responsible. The V and J genes are TRBV7-2 and TRBJ2-1; D gene uncertain. The CDR3 runs to 13 residues. Per the germline V gene, CDR1 is SGHTA and CDR2 is FQGNSA. The CDR3 DNA sequence: TGTGCCAGCAGCCCGAACTCCTTCAATGAGCAGTTCTTC. Translated, it gives CASSPNSFNEQFF.

This clone was recorded a few times. The chain joins TRBV7-9 to TRBJ1-4; 8 nucleotides align to TRBD1. The germline V gene encodes CDR1 SEHNR and CDR2 FQNEAQ (reference sequence). The CDR3 totals 15 residues. V dropped 3 bases and J dropped 8; count of bases not matched to a gene: 8. The CDR3 nucleotides are TGTGCCAGCAGCTTGGTCGGACAGGGCTACGAAAAACTGTTTTTT. Translated, it gives CASSLVGQGYEKLFF.

The gene calls are TRBV2 and TRBJ2-1, with 14 bases fitting TRBD2. The germline V gene has CDR1 SNHLY and CDR2 FYNNEI. CDR3 length: 17 amino acids. V was clipped by 7 bases and J by 6 bases; unmatched bases: 11. The CDR3, as DNA: TGTGCCAGCACCCGACTTGGGGGACTAGCGGGAGTCAATGAGCAGTTCTTC. Translating it yields CASTRLGGLAGVNEQFF.